The present TCR beta chain was sequenced within a study of blood T cell repertoires in COVID-19 (dated by TCRdb to the early 2020s). General notes on the study: Collaborator samples came from the United States, Italy and Spain and covered acute and convalescent phases of COVID-19. The material from the prospective study consisted of cDNA or gDNA derived from T cells, B-cell-depleted T cells, or PBMCs. Deeply sampled blood TCRbeta repertoires from subjects exposed to, actively infected with, or recovered from COVID-19 were included in the dataset. The repertoires were made available in a free public database intended to serve as a resource for research on the immune response to SARS-CoV-2. Samples came from the ongoing ImmuneRACE study (first 160 participants) plus 1,254 subjects from 6 global collaborators. Nearly every sample came with metadata listing a de-identified subject ID, COVID-19 status, age in years and sex. Where available, HLA class I and class II types were obtained from metadata supplied by the sample provider rather than from assay-based typing.

Points the paper makes about the study in general: Clinical and demographic metadata were provided uncurated, with the amount varying by source and participant.

This clone is a singleton in its sample. What this receptor recognizes is not known. Base-call qualities are not available, and no considerably larger clone is one nucleotide away. The collaborating institutions used their own protocols to collect whole blood in K2EDTA tubes. Collaborator samples were shipped for TCRbeta analysis as frozen whole blood, isolated PBMCs, or DNA extracted from either sample type. TCRbeta CDR3 regions were amplified from genomic DNA using the immunoSEQ Assay, a bias-controlled multiplex PCR. The published analysis was carried out like this. The number of nucleated cells in each sample was estimated from the amplification of reference gene primers within the assay. Sequence reads were collapsed and filtered to measure the absolute abundance of every unique TCRbeta CDR3 rearrangement. Productive Simpson clonality was computed per sample as the square root of Simpson's diversity index over productive rearrangements. Held by TCRdb, this immuneACCESS table contains in-frame sequences only and omits some clones. Under half of the omission traces to an unresolved V gene where checked; the cause of the rest is unknown. V and J calls and clone size are those listed in that table; D and trimming were worked out from the DNA. Here the sample has tens of thousands of clones; around nine tenths occur a single time. The ten largest clones add up to roughly 5% of the sample.

Taken from the germline V gene (reference sequence), the CDR1 and CDR2 loops are LNHDA and SQIVND. The cysteine opens and the phenylalanine closes a CDR3 of 14 amino acids. Only CDR3 DNA remains: 42 bases, in frame from the first base. The germline V end is reduced by 8 bases and the J end by 4 bases; junction bases left unmatched: 6. Sample: peripheral blood. The chain is encoded by TRBV19 joined to TRBJ2-2; TRBD2 aligns with 8 central bases. This TCR was sampled from a man in his fifties or sixties with active or convalescent COVID-19. The CDR3 protein is CASRGGSGTGELFF. In nucleotides, the sequence is TGTGCCAGTCGGGGGGGCTCAGGCACCGGGGAGCTGTTTTTT. Full variable domain (CDR3 extended with the reference TRBV19 and TRBJ2-2 proteins): DGGITQSPKYLFRKEGQNVTLSCEQNLNHDAMYWYRQDPGQGLRLIYYSQIVNDFQKGDIAEGYSVSREKKESFPLTVTSAQKNPTAFYLCASRGGSGTGELFFGEGSRLTVL.